This T cell receptor beta chain was identified during a study of cytomegalovirus exposure and HLA in healthy donors. Libraries were prepared by immunoSEQ multiplex PCR; TCRdb keeps only in-frame clonotypes and omits some of them. This sample yields 240,000 or so clones, of which 86% are seen a single time; 0.95% to 1.5% belongs to the top ten. Comments on this clone: Its antigen is as yet unknown.

Whole-study results and caveats: CMV antigen specificity of a few CMV-associated chains was confirmed in vitro. Reports indicated that the classifier achieved high specificity and sensitivity in diagnosing cytomegalovirus status.

This clonotype originated in a woman in her 30s in good health and CMV-seropositive. The material sequenced was PBMCs.

This CDR3 reads CASSRGLNTEAFF. CDR3 nucleotide sequence: TGTGCCAGCTCTCGAGGCCTGAACACTGAAGCTTTCTTT. The chain recombines TRBV6-5 with TRBJ1-1; no definite D call. The V gene's germline CDR1 is MNHEY and CDR2 SVGAGI. V gave up 8 bases and J gave up 0 bases, with 10 bases separating them. This CDR3 is built from 13 residues.